One and the same sample provided the 4 T cell receptor beta chains below, sequenced in a study of vaccination and CD4 T cells after COVID-19. An Oncomine TCR Beta short-read assay was used to sequence the DNA from cultured CD4+ T cells. TCRdb recomputed calls from the PCR reads with MiXCR, one row per CDR3 protein. The sample holds about 4,800 distinct CDR3 sequences; approximately 20% are singletons and the top ten take roughly 23%. Their cognate antigens are unknown. This sample's treatment: approximately 9-day PBMC culture with coronavirus spike peptide pools or control peptides (ViraFEST assay). Sample: CD4+ T cells from blood, cultured in vitro. These receptors all stem from a human donor who had recovered from COVID-19.

Comments on this clonotype: A much larger clone differs by one base, so this may be a read error. The chain uses TRBV18 and TRBJ1-2; D unresolved. The CDR3 totals 14 residues. The germline CDR1 and CDR2 sequences are KGHSH and LQKENI. V was shortened by 2 bases and J by 5 bases, with 12 bases between the two germline ends. The CDR3 is CASSPRKFTYGYTF. The CDR3, as DNA: TGTGCCAGCTCACCAAGGAAGTTTACTTATGGCTACACCTTC.

The table lists this clonotype with a few counts. The chain joins TRBV6-1 to TRBJ1-2; 12 nucleotides line up with TRBD1. The CDR3 totals 14 residues. The V gene end was trimmed by 8 bases and the J gene end by 7 bases; junction bases not matched to a gene: 8. Germline CDR1 reads MNHNS; CDR2 reads SASEGT. CDR3 bases: TGTGCCAGCCTCCCGGGACAGGGGGCGGGTGGCTACACCTTC. Translating gives CASLPGQGAGGYTF.

This clonotype was seen more than once but under ten times. CDR3 coding DNA: TGCGCCAGCAGTGAGTCGCCAGTCTTGAACACTGAAGCTTTCTTT. This codes for CASSESPVLNTEAFF. The chain uses TRBV10-1 and TRBJ1-1; D is ambiguous. V was pared by 0 bases and J by 0 bases, with 8 bases between. This CDR3 contains 15 residues. Per the germline V gene, CDR1 is WNHNN and CDR2 is SYGVQD (reference sequence).

This clonotype is a singleton in its sample. V usage is TRBV18 and J usage is TRBJ1-2, with 8 positions matching TRBD1. Looked up from germline, CDR1 is KGHSH and CDR2 is LQKENI. The CDR3 covers 15 residues. V shed 2 bases, J shed 4 bases, and the junction held 6 bases outside the gene matches. CDR3 in DNA: TGTGCCAGCTCACCAGTGGGACAGGAGGGCTATGGCTACACCTTC. Amino acid sequence: CASSPVGQEGYGYTF.